One and the same sample provided the 21 T cell receptor beta chains below, sequenced in a study of CD8 T cells in ankylosing spondylitis. TCRdb independently ran MiXCR on the 5' RACE reads; one entry per CDR3 protein. This repertoire shows about 330,000 distinct CDR3 sequences, roughly 8% found once; its top ten account for less than 15%. Their recognized antigens are unknown. Study-wide points: Several highly homologous variants made up a TCR beta motif, and this motif appeared characteristic of ankylosing spondylitis blood.

Sequences were obtained from blood, either unsorted or a sorted T cell fraction (not recorded which). The receptors stem from a male donor with ankylosing spondylitis.

This clonotype has a handful of counts. The chain is built from TRBV3-1 and TRBJ2-5; 7 bases are a match to TRBD1. There are 15 residues in the CDR3. The germline V gene encodes CDR1 LGHDT and CDR2 YNNKEL (reference sequence). V was pared by 7 bases and J by 3 bases, with 11 bases of the junction left unmatched. In DNA, the CDR3 is TGTGCCAGCACAAGCGAGGGGGCGATTGAAGAGACCCAGTACTTC. This encodes CASTSEGAIEETQYF.

This clonotype showed up many times. The chain uses TRBV6-6 and TRBJ1-2, with a weak D call TRBD1 (5 bases). The CDR3 consists of 12 residues. In germline, CDR1 is MNHNY, CDR2 SVGAGI (reference sequence). V shed 7 bases and J shed 7 bases, with 13 bases lying between them. The CDR3 sequence is CASTSGTRGYTF. The CDR3 coding sequence is TGTGCCAGCACCTCCGGGACGCGTGGCTACACCTTC.

The chain employs TRBV7-3 and TRBJ1-1; D unresolved. Per the germline V gene, CDR1 is SGHTA and CDR2 is FQGTGA. Trimming stripped 5 bases from V and 4 bases from J, with 14 bases between. The CDR3 totals 14 residues. DNA of the CDR3: TGTGCCAGCAGCGAACAAGCAGTTGGCACTGAAGCTTTCTTT. This translates into CASSEQAVGTEAFF.

With regard to this clonotype: The germline gene is not matched at one end of the junction; a read error may be the cause. This chain connects TRBV14 to TRBJ1-4, with 8 nucleotides matching TRBD1. This CDR3 has 16 residues. Germline assignment: CDR1 SGHDN and CDR2 FVKESK. The CDR3, as DNA: TGTGCCAGCAGCCTTTTCGGACAGGGCCATAATGGAAAACTGTTTTTT. Amino acids: CASSLFGQGHNGKLFF.

The chain couples TRBV25-1 to TRBJ2-1; D is undetermined. The CDR3 runs 17 residues. V was trimmed by 0 bases and J by 3 bases, leaving 15 bases between them. The germline gives CDR1 MGHDK, CDR2 SYGVNS. The CDR3 loop is CASSEYGGRTVYNEQFF. The CDR3 DNA reads TGTGCCAGCAGTGAATACGGCGGTCGCACGGTCTACAATGAGCAGTTCTTC.

There are many counts of this clonotype. The chain has TRBV3-1 and TRBJ2-5, with D unclear. V was cut by 1 base and J by 5 bases, with 5 bases left in between. The CDR3 contains 12 residues. Germline loops: CDR1 LGHDT, CDR2 YNNKEL (reference sequence). The CDR3 region has the DNA TGTGCCAGCAGCCAAGTAGCTGAGACCCAGTACTTC. Amino acids: CASSQVAETQYF.

In this sample, this clonotype turned up a few times. This chain links TRBV7-2 with TRBJ2-7; D remains ambiguous. V was trimmed by 2 bases and J by 2 bases, leaving 10 bases between them. Germline CDR1 SGHTA, CDR2 FQGNSA. The CDR3 is 14 residues long. CDR3 DNA sequence: TGTGCCAGCAGCTTAATGGACCGAGCCTACGAGCAGTACTTC. Protein sequence: CASSLMDRAYEQYF.

The J gene is TRBJ1-1, the V gene TRBV5-1; 7 nucleotides line up with TRBD1. Germline V gene lookup returns CDR1 SGHRS and CDR2 YFSETQ. The CDR3 loop spans 16 amino acids. V lost 4 bases, J lost 1 base, and 10 bases stayed unmatched. This chain's CDR3 is CASSTRQGQPNTEAFF. The CDR3 DNA reads TGCGCCAGCAGCACCCGACAGGGACAACCGAACACTGAAGCTTTCTTT.

This clonotype was detected only a few times. The chain joins TRBV5-1 to TRBJ2-4; 11 nucleotides agree with TRBD2. Germline V lookup: CDR1 SGHRS, CDR2 YFSETQ. J was trimmed by 13 bases and V by 6 bases; bases with no gene match: 9. CDR3 length: 13 amino acids. The CDR3 DNA reads as TGCGCCAGCACCGATACTAGCGGGGGCCAGCAGTACTTC. This sequence encodes CASTDTSGGQQYF.

The chain has TRBV4-1 and TRBJ2-7; no clear D. Germline V gives CDR1 MGHRA, CDR2 YSYEKL. Trimming took off 5 bases at V and 4 bases at J, with 15 bases between the two ends. The CDR3 is 14 residues long. Here the CDR3 reads CASSSGPRLYEQYF. The CDR3 DNA reads as TGCGCCAGCAGCTCGGGCCCGCGGTTATACGAGCAGTACTTC.

The CDR3 loop is CASSLNAGTDTDTQYF. The CDR3 DNA follows: TGCGCCAGCAGCTTAAACGCGGGCACTGATACAGATACGCAGTATTTT. This chain links TRBV5-1 with TRBJ2-3; tentative D call: TRBD2 (5 bases). Germline V gene data show CDR1 as SGHRS and CDR2 as YFSETQ. This CDR3 comprises 16 residues. V dropped 2 bases and J dropped 3 bases, with 16 bases sitting between them.

The chain carries TRBV7-3 and TRBJ2-7; D gene unclear. The CDR3 extends over 15 amino acids. Germline values: CDR1 SGHTA, CDR2 FQGTGA. Trimming removed 1 base at V and 3 bases at J, with 13 bases between. This CDR3 reads CASSLRVGRDYEQYF. CDR3 coding DNA: TGTGCCAGCAGCTTAAGGGTCGGCAGAGACTACGAGCAGTACTTC.

The V gene is TRBV9, the J gene TRBJ2-1, with D uncertain. Germline lookup yields CDR1 SGDLS and CDR2 YYNGEE. Trimming left V 0 bases short and J 2 bases short, with 9 bases between. The CDR3 loop spans 15 amino acids. The CDR3: CASSVEVRPYNEQFF. The CDR3 DNA follows: TGTGCCAGCAGCGTAGAAGTGCGACCCTACAATGAGCAGTTCTTC.

The rearrangement links TRBV19 to TRBJ2-7; tentative D call: TRBD1 (5 bases). Trimming stripped 6 bases from V and 2 bases from J, with 8 bases between. This CDR3 has 12 amino acids. CDR1 and CDR2 (germline): LNHDA, SQIVND (reference sequence). The CDR3 spells CASSPRAYEQYF. The CDR3 DNA follows: TGTGCCAGTAGCCCCAGGGCCTACGAGCAGTACTTC.

The chain joins TRBV5-5 to TRBJ2-5; D not resolved. Per the germline V gene, CDR1 is SGHKS and CDR2 is YYEKEE (reference sequence). This CDR3 has 13 residues. V shed 0 bases and J shed 2 bases, with 5 bases lying between them. CDR3 residues: CASSLAQQETQYF. CDR3 sequence (DNA): TGTGCCAGCAGCTTGGCACAGCAAGAGACCCAGTACTTC.

This chain uses TRBV3-1 with TRBJ2-1, with 8 bases lining up with TRBD2. V lost 2 bases to trimming and J lost 6 bases; unmatched junction nucleotides: 9. CDR3 length equals 16 residues. The V gene's germline CDR1 is LGHDT and CDR2 YNNKEL (reference sequence). This CDR3 reads CASSQRVAGGRNEQFF. For the CDR3, the DNA is TGTGCCAGCAGCCAACGGGTTGCGGGAGGACGCAATGAGCAGTTCTTC.

This clonotype is a singleton in its sample. The chain employs TRBV19 and TRBJ2-1; perhaps D is TRBD1 or TRBD2 (6 bases each). The CDR3 is made up of 14 amino acids. The germline V gene encodes CDR1 LNHDA and CDR2 SQIVND (reference sequence). The germline V and J ends were trimmed by 6 bases and 7 bases, with 16 bases remaining between them. Written as DNA, the CDR3 is TGTGCCAGTAGCCCCCAAGGGGGGCTGAATGAGCAGTTCTTC. Translation: CASSPQGGLNEQFF.

The V call is TRBV27, the J call TRBJ2-7; 11 positions agree with TRBD2. CDR3 length: 13 residues. With V trimmed by 5 bases and J by 9 bases, 6 bases remained unmatched. Germline V gene data show CDR1 as MNHEY and CDR2 as SMNVEV (reference sequence). The CDR3 here is CASSAYSGRVQYF. CDR3 DNA: TGTGCCAGCAGTGCCTATAGCGGGAGGGTGCAGTACTTC.

This clonotype turned up a few times. The CDR3 DNA sequence: TGCGCCAGCAGCCTACGGACAGGGGGTCACAATGAGCAGTTCTTC. It translates to CASSLRTGGHNEQFF. The rearrangement links TRBV5-1 to TRBJ2-1; 10 bases line up with TRBD1. V dropped 4 bases and J dropped 5; count of bases not matched to a gene: 6. Germline lookup yields CDR1 SGHRS and CDR2 YFSETQ. CDR3 length: 15 residues.

Only a few counts were recorded for this clonotype. This chain connects TRBV5-5 to TRBJ2-2, with TRBD1 as a possible D gene (5 bases). The CDR3 runs 15 residues. Trimming cost V 0 bases and J 4 bases, with 10 bases left between them. The V gene's germline CDR1 is SGHKS and CDR2 YYEKEE (reference sequence). The DNA of the CDR3 is TGTGCCAGCAGCTTGGTTGGACACCTCACCGGGGAGCTGTTTTTT. This sequence encodes CASSLVGHLTGELFF.

This chain uses TRBV7-3 with TRBJ2-3; possibly TRBD1 or TRBD2 for D (5 bases each). V shed 1 base and J shed 8 bases, with 19 bases lying between them. Germline V gene sequence: CDR1 SGHTA, CDR2 FQGTGA. The CDR3 has 16 residues. CDR3 DNA sequence: TGTGCCAGCAGCTTAAAAGGTGGTTACGGGACCGGTACGCAGTATTTT. This sequence encodes CASSLKGGYGTGTQYF.